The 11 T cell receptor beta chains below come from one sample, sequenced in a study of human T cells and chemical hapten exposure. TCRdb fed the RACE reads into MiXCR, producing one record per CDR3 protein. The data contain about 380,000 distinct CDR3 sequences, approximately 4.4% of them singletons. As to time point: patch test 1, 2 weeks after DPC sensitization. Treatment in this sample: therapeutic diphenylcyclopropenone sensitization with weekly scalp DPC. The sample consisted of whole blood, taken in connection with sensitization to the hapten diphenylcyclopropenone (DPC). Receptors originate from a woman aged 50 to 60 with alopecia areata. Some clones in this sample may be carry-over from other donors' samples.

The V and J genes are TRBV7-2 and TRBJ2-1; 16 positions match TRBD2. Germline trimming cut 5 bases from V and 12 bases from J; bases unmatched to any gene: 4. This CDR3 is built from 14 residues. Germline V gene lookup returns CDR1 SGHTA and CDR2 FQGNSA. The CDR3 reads CASSGTSGGAGQFF. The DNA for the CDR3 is TGTGCCAGCAGCGGGACTAGCGGGGGGGCCGGGCAGTTCTTC.

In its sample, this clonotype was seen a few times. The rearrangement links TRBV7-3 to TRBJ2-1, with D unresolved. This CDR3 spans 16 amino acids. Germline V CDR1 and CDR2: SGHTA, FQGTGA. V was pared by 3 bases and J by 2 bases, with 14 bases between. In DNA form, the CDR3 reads TGTGCCAGCAGCTTCCCCGGGTCCAAACCCTACAATGAGCAGTTCTTC. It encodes CASSFPGSKPYNEQFF.

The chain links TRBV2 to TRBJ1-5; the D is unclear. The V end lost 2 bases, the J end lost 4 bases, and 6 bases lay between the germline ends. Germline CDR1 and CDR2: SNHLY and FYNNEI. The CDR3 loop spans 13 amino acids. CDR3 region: CASSERDNQPQHF. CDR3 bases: TGTGCCAGCAGTGAAAGGGATAATCAGCCCCAGCATTTT.

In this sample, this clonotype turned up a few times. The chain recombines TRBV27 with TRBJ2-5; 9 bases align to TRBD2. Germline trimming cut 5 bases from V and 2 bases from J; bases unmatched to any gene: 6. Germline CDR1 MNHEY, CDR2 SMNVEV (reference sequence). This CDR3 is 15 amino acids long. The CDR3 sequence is CASSPYSGGQETQYF. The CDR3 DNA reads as TGTGCCAGCAGTCCCTATAGCGGGGGACAAGAGACCCAGTACTTC.

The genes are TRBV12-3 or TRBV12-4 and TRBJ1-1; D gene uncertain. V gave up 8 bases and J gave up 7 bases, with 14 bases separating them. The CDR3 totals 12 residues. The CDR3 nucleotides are TGTGCCAGCTCGGCCCGAGGGTTTGAAGCTTTCTTT. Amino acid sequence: CASSARGFEAFF.

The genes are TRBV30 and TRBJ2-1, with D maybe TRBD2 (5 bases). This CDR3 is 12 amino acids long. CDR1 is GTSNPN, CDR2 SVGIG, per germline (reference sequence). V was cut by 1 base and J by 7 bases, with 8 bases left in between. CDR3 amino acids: CAWSGTGNEQFF. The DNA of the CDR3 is TGTGCCTGGAGTGGGACTGGGAATGAGCAGTTCTTC.

The CDR3 region is CASSPHTGGSGNTIYF. The CDR3 DNA reads as TGTGCCAGCAGTCCCCATACAGGGGGCTCTGGAAACACCATATATTTT. The chain combines TRBV12-3 or TRBV12-4 with TRBJ1-3; 8 bases align to TRBD1. Trimming took 5 bases from V and 0 from J; bases not matched to a gene: 6. This CDR3 spans 16 amino acids.

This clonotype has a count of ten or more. The chain's CDR3 is CASSRWAGTYEQYF. Written as DNA, the CDR3 is TGTGCCAGCAGTAGATGGGCAGGGACCTACGAGCAGTACTTC. The chain links TRBV28 to TRBJ2-7, with D possibly TRBD1 on 5 matching bases. Trimming took off 5 bases at V and 2 bases at J, with 13 bases between the two ends. CDR3 size: 14 residues. The germline V gene encodes CDR1 MDHEN and CDR2 SYDVKM.

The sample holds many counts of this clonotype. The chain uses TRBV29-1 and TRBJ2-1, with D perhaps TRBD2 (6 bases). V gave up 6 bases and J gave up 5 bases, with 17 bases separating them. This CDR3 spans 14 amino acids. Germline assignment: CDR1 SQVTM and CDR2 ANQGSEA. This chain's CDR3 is CSVRRGVGNNEQFF. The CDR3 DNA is TGCAGCGTCAGGCGGGGAGTAGGTAACAATGAGCAGTTCTTC.

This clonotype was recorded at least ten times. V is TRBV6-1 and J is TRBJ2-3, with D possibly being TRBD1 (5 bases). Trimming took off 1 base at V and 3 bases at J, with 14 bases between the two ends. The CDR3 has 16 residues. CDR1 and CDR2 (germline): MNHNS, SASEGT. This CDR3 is CASSEGGLSWTDTQYF. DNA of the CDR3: TGTGCCAGCAGTGAAGGGGGCCTCAGTTGGACAGATACGCAGTATTTT.

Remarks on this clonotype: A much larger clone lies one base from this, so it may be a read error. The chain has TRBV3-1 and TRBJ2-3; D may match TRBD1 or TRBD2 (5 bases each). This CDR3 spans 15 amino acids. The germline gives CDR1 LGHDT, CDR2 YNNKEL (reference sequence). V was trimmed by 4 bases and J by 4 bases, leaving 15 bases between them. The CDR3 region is CASSPGTSSSDTQYF. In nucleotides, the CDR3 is TGTGCCAGCAGCCCCGGGACGTCGAGCTCAGATACGCAGTATTTT.